The 25 T cell receptor beta chains in this list originate from one sample, sequenced in a study of long-term antiretroviral therapy in people with HIV. The libraries were made with immunoSEQ v3.0 at survey level. The assay was immunoSEQ multiplex PCR, and TCRdb's table has in-frame clones only and misses some. The data hold around 12,000 clones, with around 84% observed a single time. The specimen comprised unsorted PBMCs, sampled 1.2 years after starting antiretroviral therapy. All receptors come from a man in his forties with HIV.

This clone is categorized as medium-sized. The V call is TRBV7-9, the J call TRBJ2-7; D possibly uses TRBD1 or TRBD2 (5 bases each). CDR1 and CDR2 from the germline V gene are SEHNR and FQNEAQ (reference sequence). The CDR3 consists of 15 residues. V was pared by 4 bases and J by 2 bases, with 15 bases between. DNA for the CDR3: TGTGCCAGCAGCTCAGACAGCCTGGAGGCCTACGAGCAGTACTTC. This gives the protein CASSSDSLEAYEQYF.

V usage is TRBV5-1 and J usage is TRBJ2-3, with TRBD2 matching 16 bases. V trimming: 4 bases; J trimming: 5 bases; junction bases outside the gene matches: 10. The CDR3 covers 18 residues. Germline CDR1 is SGHRS and CDR2 is YFSETQ. This chain's CDR3 is CASSITGTSGGAIDTQYF. The CDR3 DNA follows: TGCGCCAGCAGCATTACCGGGACTAGCGGGGGGGCCATAGATACGCAGTATTTT.

V usage is TRBV5-3 and J usage is TRBJ1-2, with D perhaps matching TRBD1 (5 bases). TRBV5-3 counts as an open reading frame of uncertain function. V lost 4 bases and J lost 6, with 19 bases in between. The CDR3 covers 15 residues. The CDR3 coding sequence is TGTGCCAGAAGCACAAACGGACACCCTTATCATGGCTACACCTTC. Its translation: CARSTNGHPYHGYTF.

The chain's CDR3 is CASRPRQTRLSYEQYF. For the CDR3, the DNA is TGTGCCAGCAGACCCAGACAGACTAGGTTATCCTACGAGCAGTACTTC. V is TRBV2 and J is TRBJ2-7; weak D call: TRBD2 (6 bases). Deletions cut 6 bases from V and 1 base from J, with 19 bases between. This CDR3 spans 16 amino acids. The V gene's germline CDR1 is SNHLY and CDR2 FYNNEI.

The rearrangement links TRBV7-2 to TRBJ2-1; TRBD1 aligns across 7 bases. CDR1 SGHTA and CDR2 FQGNSA come from the germline V gene. J was trimmed by 4 bases and V by 0 bases; bases with no gene match: 6. This CDR3 has 16 amino acids. Written as DNA, the CDR3 is TGTGCCAGCAGCTTAGCTACAACGACAGGGTACAATGAGCAGTTCTTC. It translates to CASSLATTTGYNEQFF.

The V gene is TRBV29-1, the J gene TRBJ2-1, with 13 bases aligning to TRBD2. The CDR3 covers 13 residues. V shed 3 bases, J shed 7 bases, and the junction held 0 bases outside the gene matches. Germline-derived CDR1 and CDR2 are SQVTM and ANQGSEA. This chain's CDR3 is CSVETSGGNEQFF. CDR3 DNA: TGCAGCGTTGAGACTAGCGGGGGGAATGAGCAGTTCTTC.

V is TRBV28 and J is TRBJ1-2; D not resolved. Trimming took 2 bases from V and 4 from J, leaving 8 bases between them. CDR3 length equals 13 residues. Germline CDR1 is MDHEN and CDR2 is SYDVKM. CDR3 sequence reads: CASSLTASYGYTF. The CDR3 DNA sequence: TGTGCCAGCAGTTTAACGGCATCCTATGGCTACACCTTC.

The chain recombines TRBV11-1 with TRBJ1-1; weak D call: TRBD1 (5 bases). V was trimmed by 0 bases and J by 4 bases, leaving 12 bases between them. CDR3 length equals 15 residues. The V gene's germline CDR1 is SGHAT and CDR2 FQDESV (reference sequence). This CDR3 reads CASSLALRGGTEAFF. Written as DNA, the CDR3 is TGTGCCAGCAGCTTAGCGCTCCGGGGGGGCACTGAAGCTTTCTTT.

The genes are TRBV5-6 and TRBJ1-2, with D hard to call. CDR3 length equals 17 residues. Trimming took off 0 bases at V and 2 bases at J, with 17 bases between the two ends. Per germline, CDR1 SGHDT and CDR2 YYEEEE. The CDR3 nucleotides read TGTGCCAGCAGCTTGGGGGAGATCCGGCTGGGCAACTATGGCTACACCTTC. Translated: CASSLGEIRLGNYGYTF.

The table lists this clone with a few counts. The V call is TRBV5-1, the J call TRBJ1-5; no firm D call. The CDR3 is made up of 11 amino acids. The V end lost 2 bases, the J end lost 6 bases, and 3 bases lay between the germline ends. In germline, CDR1 is SGHRS, CDR2 YFSETQ. The CDR3 DNA reads TGCGCCAGCAGCTTATTTCAGCCCCAGCATTTT. Residues: CASSLFQPQHF.

The rearrangement uses TRBV5-4 and TRBJ2-3; possibly TRBD2 for D (8 bases). CDR1 is SGHNT, CDR2 YYREEE, per germline (reference sequence). This CDR3 has 17 amino acids. Trimming left V 4 bases short and J 4 bases short, with 22 bases between. CDR3 sequence (DNA): TGTGCCAGCAGCGGAACCGGGAGGGGGCAACGGGCAGATACGCAGTATTTT. This translates into CASSGTGRGQRADTQYF.

The V gene is TRBV7-3, the J gene TRBJ2-4; D is perhaps TRBD1 (6 bases). The CDR3 is 14 residues long. V lost 2 bases, J lost 6 bases, and 11 bases lay in between. The germline gives CDR1 SGHTA, CDR2 FQGTGA. CDR3 region: CASSLGTTGNIQYF. CDR3 coding DNA: TGTGCCAGCAGCTTAGGGACAACGGGAAACATTCAGTACTTC.

On this clone: The sample holds other DNA sequences that translate to the same CDR3. The chain carries TRBV20-1 and TRBJ2-7, with D possibly being TRBD1 (5 bases). The CDR3 runs 11 residues. V shed 3 bases and J shed 2 bases, with 5 bases lying between them. Germline CDR1 DFQATT, CDR2 SNEGSKA (reference sequence). CDR3 DNA sequence: TGCAGTGCTAGGGACACCTACGAGCAGTACTTC. This sequence encodes CSARDTYEQYF.

The table lists this clone with a few counts. Written as DNA, the CDR3 is TGTGCCAGCAGCCGGGACAGGGTCGGCGAGCAGTACTTC. The encoded protein is CASSRDRVGEQYF. This chain joins TRBV6-5 and TRBJ2-7; TRBD1 aligns across 9 bases. The CDR3 is 13 amino acids. CDR1 is MNHEY, CDR2 SVGAGI, per germline. The V and J ends lost 6 bases and 6 bases, in that order; junction bases with no gene match: 6.

The V and J genes are TRBV7-9 and TRBJ1-1; D not resolved. The V end was cut by 1 base, the J end by 3 bases, with 6 bases between. The CDR3 spans 13 residues. Germline loops: CDR1 SEHNR, CDR2 FQNEAQ (reference sequence). This chain's CDR3 is CASSLVGDTEAFF. The CDR3 DNA sequence: TGTGCCAGCAGCTTAGTTGGGGACACTGAAGCTTTCTTT.

The rearrangement uses TRBV9 and TRBJ1-2, with a tentative D call TRBD1 (5 bases). CDR3 size: 15 residues. The germline V gene encodes CDR1 SGDLS and CDR2 YYNGEE. V lost 0 bases to trimming and J lost 4 bases, with 13 bases between them. This chain's CDR3 is CASSVETDSVYGYTF. Written as DNA, the CDR3 is TGTGCCAGCAGCGTAGAGACAGACTCCGTCTATGGCTACACCTTC.

The chain employs TRBV7-9 and TRBJ2-3; 7 bases agree with TRBD1. The junction had 13 bases not matched to a gene; V was cut back by 8 bases and J by 2 bases. The CDR3 spans 16 residues. The V gene's germline CDR1 is SEHNR and CDR2 FQNEAQ (reference sequence). The CDR3: CASLPMTGPNTDTQYF. In DNA, the CDR3 is TGTGCCAGCCTCCCAATGACAGGGCCGAACACAGATACGCAGTATTTT.

The chain employs TRBV4-3 and TRBJ2-7; perhaps TRBD1 as D (5 bases). Trimming removed 0 bases at V and 0 bases at J, with 15 bases between. The germline V gene encodes CDR1 LGHNA and CDR2 YSLEER. The CDR3 covers 17 residues. CDR3 residues: CASSQEQAGPYSYEQYF. The CDR3 coding sequence is TGCGCCAGCAGCCAAGAACAGGCAGGGCCTTACTCCTACGAGCAGTACTTC.

The gene calls are TRBV5-1 and TRBJ2-2; D is undetermined. V dropped 5 bases and J dropped 0 bases, with 11 bases sitting between them. The CDR3 sequence is 15 residues long. The germline V gene encodes CDR1 SGHRS and CDR2 YFSETQ. The CDR3 DNA sequence: TGCGCCAGCAGTAAAGCGACAACGAACACCGGGGAGCTGTTTTTT. Amino acids: CASSKATTNTGELFF.

The chain links TRBV19 to TRBJ1-4; maybe TRBD1 (6 bases). Germline V gene lookup returns CDR1 LNHDA and CDR2 SQIVND (reference sequence). V shed 6 bases and J shed 6 bases, with 14 bases lying between them. There are 14 residues in the CDR3. CDR3 protein: CASRTQGWHEKLFF. As DNA, the CDR3 is TGTGCCAGTAGAACCCAGGGGTGGCATGAAAAACTGTTTTTT. The full variable domain, in which reference TRBV19 and TRBJ1-4 provide the parts outside the CDR3, is DGGITQSPKYLFRKEGQNVTLSCEQNLNHDAMYWYRQDPGQGLRLIYYSQIVNDFQKGDIAEGYSVSREKKESFPLTVTSAQKNPTAFYLCASRTQGWHEKLFFGSGTQLSVL.

V and J are TRBV19 and TRBJ2-7; TRBD2 matches 10 bases. V lost 7 bases, J lost 8 bases, and 11 bases stayed unmatched. The CDR3 consists of 14 residues. The germline CDR1 and CDR2 sequences are LNHDA and SQIVND (reference sequence). CDR3 loop: CASIGAGGLQQQYF. The CDR3 region has the DNA TGTGCCAGTATAGGAGCGGGGGGGCTTCAGCAGCAGTACTTC. Full variable domain (missing parts from reference TRBV19 and TRBJ2-7): DGGITQSPKYLFRKEGQNVTLSCEQNLNHDAMYWYRQDPGQGLRLIYYSQIVNDFQKGDIAEGYSVSREKKESFPLTVTSAQKNPTAFYLCASIGAGGLQQQYFGPGTRLTVT.

The chain joins TRBV13 to TRBJ1-1; D might be TRBD1 (5 bases). V lost 3 bases, J lost 5 bases, and 7 bases lay in between. The CDR3 spans 12 residues. Germline V gives CDR1 PRHDT, CDR2 FYEKMQ (reference sequence). CDR3 bases: TGTGCCAGCAGCTTTTGGGGGACTGAAGCTTTCTTT. Translation: CASSFWGTEAFF.

V usage is TRBV4-1 and J usage is TRBJ2-1, with 8 bases identical to TRBD2. Germline CDR1 and CDR2: MGHRA and YSYEKL. The CDR3 length is 15 residues. After removal of 1 base from V and 8 bases from J, the junction contained 7 bases not matched to a gene. The CDR3 sequence: CASSQAGGARYEQFF. The CDR3 nucleotides read TGCGCCAGCAGCCAAGCCGGGGGGGCCAGGTATGAGCAGTTCTTC.

This chain joins TRBV18 and TRBJ1-6; 8 bases agree with TRBD1. The V gene end was trimmed by 6 bases and the J gene end by 6 bases; junction bases not matched to a gene: 4. Germline V CDR1 and CDR2: KGHSH, LQKENI. This CDR3 spans 14 amino acids. In DNA, the CDR3 is TGTGCCAGCTCGCCCGACAGGGGTAATTCACCCCTCCACTTT. Protein sequence: CASSPDRGNSPLHF. Full variable domain (remainder filled in from reference TRBV18 and TRBJ1-6): NAGVMQNPRHLVRRRGQEARLRCSPMKGHSHVYWYRQLPEEGLKFMVYLQKENIIDESGMPKERFSAEFPKEGPSILRIQQVVRGDSAAYFCASSPDRGNSPLHFGNGTRLTVT.

The chain has TRBV4-1 and TRBJ1-5; D possibly corresponds to TRBD1 (5 bases). This CDR3 is built from 15 residues. V shed 0 bases and J shed 6 bases, with 12 bases lying between them. Germline lookup yields CDR1 MGHRA and CDR2 YSYEKL. The CDR3 here is CASSQDPGTGQPQHF. DNA of the CDR3: TGCGCCAGCAGCCAAGATCCAGGGACGGGTCAGCCCCAGCATTTT.